A single sample is the source of the 15 T cell receptor beta chains below, sequenced in a study of siplizumab effects on memory and regulatory T cells (dated by TCRdb to between 2017 and 2020). Library construction relied on the immunoSEQ multiplex PCR assay. Drawn from immuneACCESS, this table holds only the in-frame rearrangements with V and J called that TCRdb kept. Clones are partly lost; checked studies trace under half to an unresolved V gene and leave the rest unexplained. This sample holds approximately 100,000 clones; about 91% were observed only once. Roughly 2.5% of the sample belongs to the ten largest clones. Sequenced input: CD4+ T cells sorted from blood. The origin of the receptors is a human donor in good health. Some clones in this sample may be carry-over from other donors' samples.

This chain connects TRBV5-1 to TRBJ2-3; D is uncertain. The CDR3 has 16 residues. V lost 5 bases and J 3 bases, leaving 19 bases between the germline ends. Germline lookup yields CDR1 SGHRS and CDR2 YFSETQ. The CDR3, as DNA: TGCGCCAGCAGGTTCACCGCTGTGTCGGTGACAGATACGCAGTATTTT. As protein: CASRFTAVSVTDTQYF.

The gene calls are TRBV29-1 and TRBJ2-5; D gene unclear. Germline V gene data show CDR1 as SQVTM and CDR2 as ANQGSEA. The CDR3 loop spans 15 amino acids. V gave up 7 bases and J gave up 1 base, with 19 bases separating them. For the CDR3, the DNA is TGCAGCGCTTCCACCTCGGAACGCCTCCAAGAGACCCAGTACTTC. As protein: CSASTSERLQETQYF.

The CDR3 spells CASSYSSLSSYEQYF. Written as DNA, the CDR3 is TGTGCCAGCAGTTACTCTTCCCTCAGCTCCTACGAGCAGTACTTC. The chain is built from TRBV6-5 and TRBJ2-7; the D is unclear. Deletions cut 0 bases from V and 0 bases from J, with 9 bases between. This CDR3 spans 15 amino acids. Germline V gives CDR1 MNHEY, CDR2 SVGAGI.

The chain uses TRBV19 and TRBJ1-4; no definite D call. Germline V gives CDR1 LNHDA, CDR2 SQIVND (reference sequence). Deletions cut 10 bases from V and 4 bases from J, with 19 bases between. CDR3 size: 15 residues. This chain's CDR3 is CATNPSGKSNEKLFF. The CDR3 nucleotides read TGTGCCACCAACCCCTCGGGGAAAAGTAATGAAAAACTGTTTTTT. Combining the CDR3 with reference TRBV19 and TRBJ1-4 gives the whole variable domain DGGITQSPKYLFRKEGQNVTLSCEQNLNHDAMYWYRQDPGQGLRLIYYSQIVNDFQKGDIAEGYSVSREKKESFPLTVTSAQKNPTAFYLCATNPSGKSNEKLFFGSGTQLSVL.

This chain uses TRBV4-2 with TRBJ1-2; D is perhaps TRBD1 (5 bases). V was shortened by 1 base and J by 3 bases, with 12 bases between the two germline ends. Per the germline V gene, CDR1 is LGHNA and CDR2 is YNFKEQ. The CDR3 consists of 15 residues. CDR3 sequence (DNA): TGTGCCAGCAGCCAAGCTTCCCAGGGAGACTATGGCTACACCTTC. This encodes CASSQASQGDYGYTF.

This chain uses TRBV19 with TRBJ2-7; D assignment may be TRBD1 or TRBD2 (5 bases each). This CDR3 is 15 amino acids long. The V end was cut by 5 bases, the J end by 2 bases, with 16 bases between. Germline V lookup: CDR1 LNHDA, CDR2 SQIVND (reference sequence). In nucleotides, the CDR3 is TGTGCCAGTAGTCGAAGTGGGGGACGAGCCTACGAGCAGTACTTC. Protein sequence: CASSRSGGRAYEQYF.

This chain joins TRBV6-4 and TRBJ2-5; D may be TRBD1 (5 bases). CDR1 and CDR2 (germline): MRHNA, SNTAGT. The V and J ends lost 6 bases and 6 bases respectively, with 14 bases between them. The CDR3 length is 13 residues. The CDR3 nucleotides read TGTGCCAGCAGCCCCGAGGTGGGGCAGACCCAGTACTTC. Translation: CASSPEVGQTQYF.

This chain connects TRBV28 to TRBJ2-3, with D maybe TRBD2 (5 bases). The CDR3 length is 17 residues. CDR1 is MDHEN and CDR2 is SYDVKM in the germline V gene. Trimming took off 6 bases at V and 2 bases at J, with 21 bases between the two ends. The CDR3 region has the DNA TGTGCCAGCAGGGGGAGCCCCGTTTCCGTATACACAGATACGCAGTATTTT. Translating gives CASRGSPVSVYTDTQYF.

The J gene is TRBJ1-1, the V gene TRBV11-3; D gene ambiguous. V lost 3 bases and J 4 bases, leaving 9 bases between the germline ends. CDR1 SGHNT and CDR2 YENEEA come from the germline V gene. This CDR3 is built from 13 residues. This CDR3 reads CASSFTKGTEAFF. Here the CDR3 DNA reads TGTGCCAGCAGCTTCACCAAGGGCACTGAAGCTTTCTTT.

This clone was recorded once. The J gene is TRBJ1-2, the V gene TRBV5-6; TRBD1 is a possible D gene (5 bases). The CDR3 sequence is 13 residues long. Trimming pared 5 bases from V and 0 bases from J, leaving 8 bases between. The germline gives CDR1 SGHDT, CDR2 YYEEEE. The CDR3: CASSQTANYGYTF. The CDR3 bases are TGTGCCAGCAGTCAGACAGCTAACTATGGCTACACCTTC.

The chain is built from TRBV19 and TRBJ2-5; 7 nucleotides match TRBD2. V shed 6 bases, J shed 11 bases, and the junction held 12 bases outside the gene matches. This CDR3 has 13 residues. Germline assignment: CDR1 LNHDA and CDR2 SQIVND (reference sequence). The CDR3 sequence is CASSWDGRSEQYF. CDR3 nucleotide sequence: TGTGCCAGTAGCTGGGACGGGAGGTCTGAGCAGTACTTC.

This chain connects TRBV28 to TRBJ1-2; 7 bases are a match to TRBD1. The CDR3 totals 14 residues. Trimming took 3 bases from V and 6 from J; bases not matched to a gene: 7. Germline V gives CDR1 MDHEN, CDR2 SYDVKM. The DNA for the CDR3 is TGTGCCAGCAGTTTTCCCCCAGGGGGTCATGGCTACACCTTC. As protein: CASSFPPGGHGYTF.

The rearrangement uses TRBV20-1 and TRBJ2-3; D ambiguous. Germline V gene lookup returns CDR1 DFQATT and CDR2 SNEGSKA (reference sequence). Trimming left V 3 bases short and J 6 bases short, with 7 bases between. This CDR3 region has 11 residues. The CDR3 DNA sequence: TGCAGTGCTAGTTTGGAGGATACGCAGTATTTT. Translation gives CSASLEDTQYF.

Turning to this clone: Additional DNA sequences in this sample encode the identical CDR3. J is TRBJ2-3 and V is TRBV11-2; D unresolved. CDR1 is SGHAT and CDR2 is FQNNGV in the germline V gene. The V end was cut by 5 bases, the J end by 0 bases, with 3 bases between. The CDR3 runs to 12 residues. The CDR3 loop is CASSPSTDTQYF. CDR3 DNA: TGTGCCAGCAGCCCAAGCACAGATACGCAGTATTTT. The variable domain in full, completed from reference TRBV11-2 and TRBJ2-3, reads EAGVAQSPRYKIIEKRQSVAFWCNPISGHATLYWYQQILGQGPKLLIQFQNNGVVDDSQLPKDRFSAERLKGVDSTLKIQPAKLEDSAVYLCASSPSTDTQYFGPGTRLTVL.

This chain joins TRBV10-3 and TRBJ2-1, with D possibly being TRBD2 (6 bases). Germline loops: CDR1 ENHRY, CDR2 SYGVKD. V was pared by 8 bases and J by 7 bases, with 21 bases between. The CDR3 is 15 amino acids. As DNA, the CDR3 is TGTGCCATCTCCCCGGAGGGCGGGAACAAGAATGAGCAGTTCTTC. Residues: CAISPEGGNKNEQFF.